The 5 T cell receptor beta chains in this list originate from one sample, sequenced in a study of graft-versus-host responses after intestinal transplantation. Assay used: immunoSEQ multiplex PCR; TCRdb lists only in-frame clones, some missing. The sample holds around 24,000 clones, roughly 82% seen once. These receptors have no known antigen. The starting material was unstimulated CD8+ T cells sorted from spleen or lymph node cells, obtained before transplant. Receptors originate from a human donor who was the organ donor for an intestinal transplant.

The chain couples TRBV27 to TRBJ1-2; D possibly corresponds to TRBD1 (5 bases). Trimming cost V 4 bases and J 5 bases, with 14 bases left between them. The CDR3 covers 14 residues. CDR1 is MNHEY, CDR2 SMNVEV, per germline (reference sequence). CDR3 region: CASSWGPSRYGYTF. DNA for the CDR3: TGTGCCAGCAGTTGGGGCCCATCTCGTTATGGCTACACCTTC.

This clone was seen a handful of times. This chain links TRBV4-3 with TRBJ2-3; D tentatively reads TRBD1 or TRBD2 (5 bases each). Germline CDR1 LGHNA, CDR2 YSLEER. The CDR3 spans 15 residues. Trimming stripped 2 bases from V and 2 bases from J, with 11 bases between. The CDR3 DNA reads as TGCGCCAGCAGCCAATCCCAGGGACCCACAGATACGCAGTATTTT. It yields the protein CASSQSQGPTDTQYF.

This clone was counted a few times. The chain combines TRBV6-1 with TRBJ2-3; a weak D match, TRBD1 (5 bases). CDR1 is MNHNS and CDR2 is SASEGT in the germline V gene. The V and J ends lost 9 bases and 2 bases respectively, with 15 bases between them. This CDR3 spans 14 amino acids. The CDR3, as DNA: TGTGCCAGTGAACTTAGGGGCCTCACAGATACGCAGTATTTT. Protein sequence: CASELRGLTDTQYF.

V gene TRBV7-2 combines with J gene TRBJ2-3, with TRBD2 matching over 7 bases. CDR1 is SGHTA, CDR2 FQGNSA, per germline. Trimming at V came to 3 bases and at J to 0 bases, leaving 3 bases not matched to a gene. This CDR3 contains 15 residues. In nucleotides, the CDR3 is TGTGCCAGCAGCTTGCGGACTAGGAGCACAGATACGCAGTATTTT. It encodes CASSLRTRSTDTQYF.

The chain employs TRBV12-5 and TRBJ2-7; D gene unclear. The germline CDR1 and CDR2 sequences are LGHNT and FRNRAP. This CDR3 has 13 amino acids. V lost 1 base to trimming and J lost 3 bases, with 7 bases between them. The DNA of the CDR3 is TGTGCTAGTGGTTTGGGATTCAACTACGAGCAGTACTTC. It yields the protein CASGLGFNYEQYF.